A single sample gave rise to the 9 T cell receptor beta chains below, sequenced in a study of shared clonotypes between healthy human individuals. CD8 cells classed as naive were CD45RO-negative and positively selected for CCR7, excluding terminally differentiated effector memory CD45RA+ cells. Data came from immunoSEQ multiplex PCR; TCRdb stores just in-frame clones and leaves some out. The data hold 2 million or so clones, with about 94% observed a single time. The sequenced material came from naive CD8+ T cells sorted from blood. Receptor source: a man aged 18 to 35 in good health.

The chain couples TRBV6-1 to TRBJ1-1, with 7 bases that match TRBD1. The CDR3 is 15 residues long. The germline CDR1 and CDR2 sequences are MNHNS and SASEGT. Trimming cost V 3 bases and J 5 bases; bases outside gene matches: 9. The CDR3 DNA follows: TGTGCCAGCAGTGACCCGACAACAGGGGAAACTGAAGCTTTCTTT. It translates to CASSDPTTGETEAFF.

The gene calls are TRBV7-9 and TRBJ1-2; the D is unclear. The germline V gene encodes CDR1 SEHNR and CDR2 FQNEAQ (reference sequence). The CDR3 covers 13 residues. The ends were cut back, 5 bases at V and 4 bases at J, with 11 bases in the middle. This CDR3 is CASSLPGIYGYTF. The CDR3 DNA sequence: TGTGCCAGCAGCCTTCCGGGAATCTATGGCTACACCTTC. Filled out from reference TRBV7-9 and TRBJ1-2, the complete variable domain reads DTGVSQNPRHKITKRGQNVTFRCDPISEHNRLYWYRQTLGQGPEFLTYFQNEAQLEKSRLLSDRFSAERPKGSFSTLEIQRTEQGDSAMYLCASSLPGIYGYTFGSGTRLTVV.

The chain combines TRBV21-1 with TRBJ2-7; the D call in the table, TRBD1, was not verified against the DNA. TRBV21-1 is a recognized pseudogene. The CDR3 extends over 18 amino acids. The CDR3 bases are TGTGCCAGCAGCAAAAGTCCGGCGACGGCAGGGGCTAAGGGTGAGCAGTACTTC. Protein product: CASSKSPATAGAKGEQYF.

The chain has TRBV5-6 and TRBJ1-5; unclear D gene. This CDR3 contains 13 residues. Germline V gene lookup returns CDR1 SGHDT and CDR2 YYEEEE. Deletions cut 0 bases from V and 5 bases from J, with 6 bases between. The CDR3 protein is CASSLAKDQPQHF. The CDR3 DNA follows: TGTGCCAGCAGCTTGGCCAAGGATCAGCCCCAGCATTTT.

The J gene is TRBJ2-1, the V gene TRBV6-5; a weak D match, TRBD2 (5 bases). The CDR3 length is 14 residues. Trimming took off 2 bases at V and 5 bases at J, with 10 bases between the two ends. The germline V gene has CDR1 MNHEY and CDR2 SVGAGI. The CDR3 spells CASSYDGENNEQFF. CDR3 coding DNA: TGTGCCAGCAGTTACGACGGGGAGAACAATGAGCAGTTCTTC.

Worth noting for this clone: Other DNA sequences within the sample encode an identical CDR3. The J gene is TRBJ2-7, the V gene TRBV27; 9 bases align to TRBD1. The CDR3 sequence is 15 residues long. The germline V gene encodes CDR1 MNHEY and CDR2 SMNVEV (reference sequence). Trimming removed 4 bases from V and 3 bases from J; junction bases left unmatched: 7. The CDR3 sequence: CASSSPGQGFYEQYF. DNA of the CDR3: TGTGCCAGCAGTTCTCCGGGACAGGGCTTCTACGAGCAGTACTTC.

The chain has TRBV5-6 and TRBJ1-2, with TRBD1 identical over 8 bases. This CDR3 comprises 15 residues. The V and J ends lost 0 bases and 3 bases, in that order; junction bases with no gene match: 4. CDR1 is SGHDT, CDR2 YYEEEE, per germline. The CDR3 spells CASSLAGGADYGYTF. CDR3 sequence (DNA): TGTGCCAGCAGCTTGGCAGGGGGCGCGGACTATGGCTACACCTTC.

The chain is built from TRBV10-1 and TRBJ2-7; 8 positions match TRBD2. V lost 6 bases, J lost 0 bases, and 4 bases stayed unmatched. CDR3 length: 14 amino acids. In germline, CDR1 is WNHNN, CDR2 SYGVQD (reference sequence). The CDR3 sequence is CASRSGGSSYEQYF. The CDR3 DNA is TGCGCCAGCAGATCGGGGGGGAGCTCCTACGAGCAGTACTTC.

A word on this clone: The sample carries other DNA sequences with the same CDR3. CDR3 loop: CASSYRAYTEAFF. CDR3 bases: TGTGCCAGCAGTTACCGGGCGTACACTGAAGCTTTCTTT. The rearrangement links TRBV6-5 to TRBJ1-1, with D unclear. The germline gives CDR1 MNHEY, CDR2 SVGAGI. The CDR3 has 13 amino acids. V was shortened by 2 bases and J by 3 bases, with 7 bases between the two germline ends.